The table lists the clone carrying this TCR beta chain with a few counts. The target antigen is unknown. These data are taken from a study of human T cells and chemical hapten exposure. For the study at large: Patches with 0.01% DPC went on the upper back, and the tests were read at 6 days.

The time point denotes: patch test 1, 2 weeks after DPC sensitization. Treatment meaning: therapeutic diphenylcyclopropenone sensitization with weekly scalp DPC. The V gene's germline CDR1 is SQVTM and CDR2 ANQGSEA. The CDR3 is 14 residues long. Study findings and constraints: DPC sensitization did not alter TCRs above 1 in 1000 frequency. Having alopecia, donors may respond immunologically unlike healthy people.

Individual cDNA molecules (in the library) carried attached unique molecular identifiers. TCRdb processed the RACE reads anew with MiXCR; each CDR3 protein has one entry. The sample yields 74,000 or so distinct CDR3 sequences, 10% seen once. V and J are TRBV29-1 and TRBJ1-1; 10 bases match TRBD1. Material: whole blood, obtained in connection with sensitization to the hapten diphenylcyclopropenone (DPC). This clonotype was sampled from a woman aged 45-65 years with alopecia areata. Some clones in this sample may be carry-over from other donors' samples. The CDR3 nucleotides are TGCAGTATCCGGGGACAGGGGATGAACACTGAAGCTTTCTTT. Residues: CSIRGQGMNTEAFF.